These 2 T cell receptor beta chains originate from one sample sequenced in a study of blood T cell repertoires in COVID-19. Only in-frame clones appear in the TCRdb table, and some are missing; sequencing was by immunoSEQ multiplex PCR. The sample consists of 130,000 to 150,000 clones, approximately 84% of them appearing once. Material for sequencing was peripheral blood. The receptor set was obtained from a human donor with acute or convalescent COVID-19. The donor label of this sample is uncertain.

This clone has only a few counts. The J gene is TRBJ2-7, the V gene TRBV27; 12 bases line up with TRBD2. CDR1 is MNHEY, CDR2 SMNVEV, per germline (reference sequence). V lost 6 bases to trimming and J lost 0 bases; unmatched junction nucleotides: 3. This CDR3 is built from 15 residues. In DNA form, the CDR3 reads TGTGCCAGCAGCCCGACTAGCGGGAGCTCCTACGAGCAGTACGTC. Its protein product is CASSPTSGSSYEQYV.

This CDR3 is CASSYGARKGETQYF. In nucleotides, the CDR3 is TGTGCCAGCAGTTACGGAGCGCGGAAGGGGGAGACCCAGTACTTC. This rearrangement joins TRBV6-2 or TRBV6-3 to TRBJ2-5; a weak D match, TRBD1 (5 bases). Germline V CDR1 and CDR2: MNHEY, SVGEGT. V lost 2 bases, J lost 5 bases, and 15 bases lay in between. The CDR3 extends over 15 amino acids.